This T cell receptor beta chain is from a study of shared clonotypes between healthy human individuals. The study's findings and limits: An anticipated effect of sequencing depth on clonotype sharing among donors was recognized.

This clone was seen once. Antigen unknown. Using immunoSEQ multiplex PCR, the repertoire was profiled, and TCRdb retains in-frame clones only, with some absent. Of 1 million to 1.3 million clones in the sample, around three quarters were seen once. The TCR comes from a man aged 18 to 30 in good health. Some clones in this sample may be carry-over from other donors' samples. Sample: memory CD4+ T cells from PBMCs. Documented subset: CD45RA-negative fraction.

CDR3 sequence (DNA): TGTGCCAGCAGCCTCCGGGCTAGCAATCAGCCCCAGCATTTT. Translating it yields CASSLRASNQPQHF. V gene TRBV7-2 combines with J gene TRBJ1-5; D gene uncertain. Germline loops: CDR1 SGHTA, CDR2 FQGNSA. The V end was cut by 5 bases, the J end by 0 bases, with 8 bases between. This CDR3 is built from 14 residues.